This T cell receptor (beta chain) was identified in a study of control samples from healthy donors and cancer patients. The protocol was immunoSEQ multiplex PCR, while the TCRdb copy is restricted to in-frame clones and leaves out a portion. Of about 61,000 clones listed, 85% to 90% are singletons. Looked up from germline, CDR1 is SNHLY and CDR2 is FYNNEI. The CDR3 contains 12 residues. V shed 3 bases and J shed 7 bases, with 9 bases lying between them. The source material was PBMCs. The chain carries TRBV2 and TRBJ1-1; D unresolved. The clonotype was recovered from a man aged 55 to 70 with colorectal cancer. DNA of the CDR3: TGTGCCAGCAGTGATACGGGGTTTGAAGCTTTCTTT. Its protein is CASSDTGFEAFF.